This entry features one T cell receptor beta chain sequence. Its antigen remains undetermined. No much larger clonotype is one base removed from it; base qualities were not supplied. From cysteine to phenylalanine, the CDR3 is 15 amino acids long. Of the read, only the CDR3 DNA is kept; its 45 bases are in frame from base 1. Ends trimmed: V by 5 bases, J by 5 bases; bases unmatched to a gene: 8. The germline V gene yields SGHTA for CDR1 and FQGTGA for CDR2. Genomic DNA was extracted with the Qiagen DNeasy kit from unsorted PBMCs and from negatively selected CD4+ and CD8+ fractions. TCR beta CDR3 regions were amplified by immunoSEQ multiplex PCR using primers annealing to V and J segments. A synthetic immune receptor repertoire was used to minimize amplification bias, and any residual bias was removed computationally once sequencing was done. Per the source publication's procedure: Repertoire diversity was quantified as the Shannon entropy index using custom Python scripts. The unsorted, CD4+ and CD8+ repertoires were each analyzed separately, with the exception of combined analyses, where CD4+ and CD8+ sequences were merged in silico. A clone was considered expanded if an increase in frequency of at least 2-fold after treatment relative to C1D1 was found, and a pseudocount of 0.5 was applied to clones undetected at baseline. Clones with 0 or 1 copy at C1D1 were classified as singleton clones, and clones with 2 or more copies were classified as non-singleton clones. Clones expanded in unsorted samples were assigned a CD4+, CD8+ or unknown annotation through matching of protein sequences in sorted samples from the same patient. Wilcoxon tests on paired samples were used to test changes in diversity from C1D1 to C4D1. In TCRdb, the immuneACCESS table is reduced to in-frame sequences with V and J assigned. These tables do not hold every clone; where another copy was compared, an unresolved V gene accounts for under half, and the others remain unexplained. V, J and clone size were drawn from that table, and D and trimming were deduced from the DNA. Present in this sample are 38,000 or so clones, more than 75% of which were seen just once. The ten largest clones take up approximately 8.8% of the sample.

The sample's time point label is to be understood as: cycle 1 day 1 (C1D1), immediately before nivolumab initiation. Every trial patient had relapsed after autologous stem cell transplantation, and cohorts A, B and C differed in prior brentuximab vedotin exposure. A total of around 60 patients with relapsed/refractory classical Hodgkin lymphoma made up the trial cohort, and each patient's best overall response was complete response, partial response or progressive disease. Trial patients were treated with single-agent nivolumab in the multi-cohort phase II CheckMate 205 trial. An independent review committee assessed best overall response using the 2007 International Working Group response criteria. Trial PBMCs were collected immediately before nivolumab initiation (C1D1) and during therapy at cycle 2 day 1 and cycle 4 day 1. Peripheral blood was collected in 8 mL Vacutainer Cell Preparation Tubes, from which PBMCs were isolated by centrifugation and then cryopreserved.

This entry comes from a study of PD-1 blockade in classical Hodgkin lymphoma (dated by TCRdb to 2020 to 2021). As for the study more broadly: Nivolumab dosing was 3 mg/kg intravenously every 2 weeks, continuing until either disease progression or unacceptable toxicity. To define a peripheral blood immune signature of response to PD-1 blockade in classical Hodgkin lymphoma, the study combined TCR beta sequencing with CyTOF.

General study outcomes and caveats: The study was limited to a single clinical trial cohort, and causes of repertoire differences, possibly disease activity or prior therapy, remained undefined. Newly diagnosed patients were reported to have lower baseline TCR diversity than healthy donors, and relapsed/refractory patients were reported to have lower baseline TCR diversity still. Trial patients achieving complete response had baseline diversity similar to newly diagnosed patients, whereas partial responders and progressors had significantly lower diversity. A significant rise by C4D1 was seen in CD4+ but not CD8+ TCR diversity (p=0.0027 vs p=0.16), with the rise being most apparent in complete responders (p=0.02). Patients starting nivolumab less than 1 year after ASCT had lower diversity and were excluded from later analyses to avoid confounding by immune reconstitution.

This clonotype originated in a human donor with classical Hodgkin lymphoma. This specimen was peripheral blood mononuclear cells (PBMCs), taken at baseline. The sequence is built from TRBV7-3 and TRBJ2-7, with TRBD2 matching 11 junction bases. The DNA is TGTGCCAGCAGCGTACTAGCGGGAGCCCCCGACGAGCAGTACTTC. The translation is CASSVLAGAPDEQYF.